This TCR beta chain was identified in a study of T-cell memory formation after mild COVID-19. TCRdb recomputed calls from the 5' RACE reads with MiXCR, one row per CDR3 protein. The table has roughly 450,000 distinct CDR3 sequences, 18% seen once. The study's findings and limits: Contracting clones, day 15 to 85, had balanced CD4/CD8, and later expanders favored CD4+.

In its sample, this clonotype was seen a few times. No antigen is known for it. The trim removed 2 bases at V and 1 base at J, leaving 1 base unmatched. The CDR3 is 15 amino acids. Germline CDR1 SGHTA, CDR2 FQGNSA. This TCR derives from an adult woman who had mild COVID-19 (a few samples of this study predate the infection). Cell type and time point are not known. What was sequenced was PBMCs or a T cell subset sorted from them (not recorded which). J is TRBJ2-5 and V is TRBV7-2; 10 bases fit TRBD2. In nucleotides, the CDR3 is TGTGCCAGCAGCTTATGGACTAGCGGCCAAGAGACCCAGTACTTC. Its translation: CASSLWTSGQETQYF.